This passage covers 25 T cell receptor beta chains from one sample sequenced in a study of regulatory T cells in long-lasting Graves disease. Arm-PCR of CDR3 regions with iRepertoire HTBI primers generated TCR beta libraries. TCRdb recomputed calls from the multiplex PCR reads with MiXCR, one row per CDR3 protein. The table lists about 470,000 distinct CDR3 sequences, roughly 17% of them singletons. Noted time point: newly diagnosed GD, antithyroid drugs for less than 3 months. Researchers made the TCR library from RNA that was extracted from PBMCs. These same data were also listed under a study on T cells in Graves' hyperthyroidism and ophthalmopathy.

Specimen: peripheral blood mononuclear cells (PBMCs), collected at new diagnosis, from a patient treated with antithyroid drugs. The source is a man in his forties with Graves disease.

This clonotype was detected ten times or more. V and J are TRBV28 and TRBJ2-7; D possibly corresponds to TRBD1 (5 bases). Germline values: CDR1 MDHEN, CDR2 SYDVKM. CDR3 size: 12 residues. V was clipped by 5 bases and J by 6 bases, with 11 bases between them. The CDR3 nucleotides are TGTGCCAGCAGTCGGACACGGGTCGAGCAGTACTTC. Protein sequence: CASSRTRVEQYF. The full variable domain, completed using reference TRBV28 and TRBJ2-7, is DVKVTQSSRYLVKRTGEKVFLECVQDMDHENMFWYRQDPGLGLRLIYFSYDVKMKEKGDIPEGYSVSREKKERFSLILESASTNQTSMYLCASSRTRVEQYFGPGTRLTVT.

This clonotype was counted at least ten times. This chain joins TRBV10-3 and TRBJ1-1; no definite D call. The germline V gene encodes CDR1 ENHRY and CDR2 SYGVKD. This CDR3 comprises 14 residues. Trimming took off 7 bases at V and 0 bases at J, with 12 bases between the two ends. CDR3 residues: CAIMGGGLNTEAFF. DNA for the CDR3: TGTGCCATCATGGGAGGCGGACTGAACACTGAAGCTTTCTTT.

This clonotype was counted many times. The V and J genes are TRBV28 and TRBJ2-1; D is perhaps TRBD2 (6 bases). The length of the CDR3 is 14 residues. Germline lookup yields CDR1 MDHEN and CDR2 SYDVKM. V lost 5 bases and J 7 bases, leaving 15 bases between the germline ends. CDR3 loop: CASSLTGTRNEQFF. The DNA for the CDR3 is TGTGCCAGCAGTCTAACCGGGACTCGAAATGAGCAGTTCTTC.

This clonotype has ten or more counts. In DNA form, the CDR3 reads TGTGCCAGCAGCTTGGCCCGAGGACAGTTGAACACTGAAGCTTTCTTT. This gives the protein CASSLARGQLNTEAFF. The J gene is TRBJ1-1, the V gene TRBV11-2; D possibly corresponds to TRBD1 (6 bases). Trimming pared 3 bases from V and 0 bases from J, leaving 14 bases between. Germline V gene sequence: CDR1 SGHAT, CDR2 FQNNGV. The CDR3 length is 16 residues.

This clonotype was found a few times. CDR3 nucleotides: TGTGCCATCAGCGACAGGGGTATATCCAATGAGCAGTTCTTC. This sequence encodes CAISDRGISNEQFF. J is TRBJ2-1 and V is TRBV10-3; TRBD1 aligns across 8 bases. V trimming: 6 bases; J trimming: 6 bases; junction bases outside the gene matches: 7. Germline CDR1 and CDR2: ENHRY and SYGVKD. The CDR3 runs 14 residues.

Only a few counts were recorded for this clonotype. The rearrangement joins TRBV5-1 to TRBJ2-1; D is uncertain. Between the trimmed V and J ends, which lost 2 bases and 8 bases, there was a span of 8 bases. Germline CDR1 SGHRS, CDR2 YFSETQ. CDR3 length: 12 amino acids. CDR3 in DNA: TGCGCCAGCAGCTTCAATGGAGATGAGCAGTTCTTC. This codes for CASSFNGDEQFF.

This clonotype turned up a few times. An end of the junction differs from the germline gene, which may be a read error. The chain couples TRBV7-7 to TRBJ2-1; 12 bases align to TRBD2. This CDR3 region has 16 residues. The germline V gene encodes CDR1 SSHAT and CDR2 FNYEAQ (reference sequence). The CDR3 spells CASSFRLAGDYNEQFF. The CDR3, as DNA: TGTGCTAGCAGCTTCAGACTAGCGGGAGACTACAATGAGCAGTTCTTC.

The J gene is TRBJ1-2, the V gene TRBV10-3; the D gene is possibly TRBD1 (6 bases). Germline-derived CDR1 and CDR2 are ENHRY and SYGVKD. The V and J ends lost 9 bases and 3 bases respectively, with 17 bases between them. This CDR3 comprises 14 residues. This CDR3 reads CAIRRGGADYGYTF. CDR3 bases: TGTGCCATTCGGCGGGGGGGCGCGGACTATGGCTACACCTTC.

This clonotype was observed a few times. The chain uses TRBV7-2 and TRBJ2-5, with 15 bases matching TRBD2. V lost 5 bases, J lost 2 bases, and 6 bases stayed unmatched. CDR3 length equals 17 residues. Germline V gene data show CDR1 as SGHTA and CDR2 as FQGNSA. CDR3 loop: CASSLGTSGRIQETQYF. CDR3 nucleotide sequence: TGTGCCAGCAGCCTTGGGACTAGCGGGAGGATTCAAGAGACCCAGTACTTC.

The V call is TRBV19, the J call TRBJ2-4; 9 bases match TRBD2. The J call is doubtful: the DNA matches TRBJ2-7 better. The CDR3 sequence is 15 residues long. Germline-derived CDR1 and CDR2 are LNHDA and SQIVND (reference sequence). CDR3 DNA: TGTGCCAGTAACCCTAGAGCGGGAGGTACCTACGAGCAGTACTTC. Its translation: CASNPRAGGTYEQYF.

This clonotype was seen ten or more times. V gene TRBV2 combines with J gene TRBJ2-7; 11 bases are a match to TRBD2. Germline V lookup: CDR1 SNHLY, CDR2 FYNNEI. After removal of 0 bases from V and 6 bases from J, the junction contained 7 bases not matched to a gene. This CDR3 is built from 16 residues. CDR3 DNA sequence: TGTGCCAGCAGTGAAGCGAAGGCTAGCGGGAGGTCCGAGCAGTACTTC. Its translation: CASSEAKASGRSEQYF.

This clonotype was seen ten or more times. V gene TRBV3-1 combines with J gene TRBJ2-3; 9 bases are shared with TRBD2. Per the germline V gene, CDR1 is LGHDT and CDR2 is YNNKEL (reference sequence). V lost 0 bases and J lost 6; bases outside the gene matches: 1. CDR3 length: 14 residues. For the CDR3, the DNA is TGTGCCAGCAGCCAAGAACTAGCGGGTGATACGCAGTATTTT. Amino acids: CASSQELAGDTQYF.

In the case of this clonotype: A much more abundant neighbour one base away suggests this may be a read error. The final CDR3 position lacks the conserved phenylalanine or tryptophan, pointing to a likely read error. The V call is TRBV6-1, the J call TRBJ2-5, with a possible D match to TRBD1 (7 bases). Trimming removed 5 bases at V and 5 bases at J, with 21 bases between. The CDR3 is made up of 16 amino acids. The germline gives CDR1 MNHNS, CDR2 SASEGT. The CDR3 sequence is CASSPRGTAYGETQYL. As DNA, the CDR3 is TGTGCCAGCAGTCCCAGGGGGACTGCGTACGGGGAGACCCAGTACTTG.

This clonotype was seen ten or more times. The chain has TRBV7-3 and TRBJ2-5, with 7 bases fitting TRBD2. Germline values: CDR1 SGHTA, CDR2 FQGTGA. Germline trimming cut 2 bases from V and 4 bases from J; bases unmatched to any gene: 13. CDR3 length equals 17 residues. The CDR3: CASSLGFWRELLETQYF. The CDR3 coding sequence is TGTGCCAGCAGCTTAGGTTTTTGGCGGGAGTTGTTAGAGACCCAGTACTTC.

CDR3 residues: CASSDGTSGAYNEQFF. The CDR3 DNA is TGTGCCAGCAGCGACGGGACTAGCGGGGCTTACAATGAGCAGTTCTTC. This chain connects TRBV13 to TRBJ2-1, with 13 bases identical to TRBD2. The germline V gene encodes CDR1 PRHDT and CDR2 FYEKMQ (reference sequence). This CDR3 is 16 amino acids long. V lost 5 bases, J lost 4 bases, and 5 bases stayed unmatched.

The CDR3 sequence is CASSARTGVGSNQPQHF. The CDR3 DNA reads TGTGCCAGCAGCGCCCGGACAGGGGTAGGAAGCAATCAGCCCCAGCATTTT. V and J are TRBV11-2 and TRBJ1-5, with TRBD1 identical over 9 bases. CDR3 length: 17 amino acids. V was clipped by 5 bases and J by 1 base; unmatched bases: 9. Germline values: CDR1 SGHAT, CDR2 FQNNGV.

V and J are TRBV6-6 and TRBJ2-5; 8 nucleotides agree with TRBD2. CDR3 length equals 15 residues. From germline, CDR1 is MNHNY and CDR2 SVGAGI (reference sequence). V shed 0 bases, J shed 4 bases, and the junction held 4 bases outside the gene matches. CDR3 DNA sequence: TGTGCCAGCAGTTACTCGGGACTAGACCCAGAGACCCAGTACTTC. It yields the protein CASSYSGLDPETQYF.

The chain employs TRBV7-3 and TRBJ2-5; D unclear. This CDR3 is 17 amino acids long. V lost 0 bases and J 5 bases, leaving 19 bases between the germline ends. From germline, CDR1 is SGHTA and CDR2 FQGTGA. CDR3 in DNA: TGTGCCAGCAGCTTAACCGGCCAGGCGCACCCTGGGGAGACCCAGTACTTC. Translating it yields CASSLTGQAHPGETQYF.

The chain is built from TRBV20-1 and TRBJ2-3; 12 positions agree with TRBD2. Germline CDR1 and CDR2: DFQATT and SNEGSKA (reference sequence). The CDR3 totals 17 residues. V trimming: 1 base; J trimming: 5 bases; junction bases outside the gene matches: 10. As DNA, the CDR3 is TGCAGTGCTAGAGGAGGGGCTAGCGGGAGGGCTGTAGATACGCAGTATTTT. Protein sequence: CSARGGASGRAVDTQYF.

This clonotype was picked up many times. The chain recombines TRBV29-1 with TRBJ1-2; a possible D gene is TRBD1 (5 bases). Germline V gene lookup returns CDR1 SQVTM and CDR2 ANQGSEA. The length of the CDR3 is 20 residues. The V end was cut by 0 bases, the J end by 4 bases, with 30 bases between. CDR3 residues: CSVEDRSGSRGGLAFYGYTF. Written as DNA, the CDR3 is TGCAGCGTTGAAGATAGGTCAGGTTCAAGGGGAGGTTTGGCGTTCTATGGCTACACCTTC.

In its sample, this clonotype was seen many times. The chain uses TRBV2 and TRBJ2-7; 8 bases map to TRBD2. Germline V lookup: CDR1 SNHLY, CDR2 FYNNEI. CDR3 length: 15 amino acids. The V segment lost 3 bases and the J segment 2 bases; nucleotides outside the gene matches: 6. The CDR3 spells CASSEDLAGTYEQYF. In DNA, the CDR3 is TGTGCCAGCAGTGAGGATCTAGCGGGTACCTACGAGCAGTACTTC.

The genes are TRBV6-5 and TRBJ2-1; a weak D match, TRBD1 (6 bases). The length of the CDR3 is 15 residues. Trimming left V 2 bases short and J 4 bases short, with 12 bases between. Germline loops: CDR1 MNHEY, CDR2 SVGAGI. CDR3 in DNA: TGTGCCAGCAGTTACGTGACAGGAATTTACAATGAGCAGTTCTTC. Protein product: CASSYVTGIYNEQFF.

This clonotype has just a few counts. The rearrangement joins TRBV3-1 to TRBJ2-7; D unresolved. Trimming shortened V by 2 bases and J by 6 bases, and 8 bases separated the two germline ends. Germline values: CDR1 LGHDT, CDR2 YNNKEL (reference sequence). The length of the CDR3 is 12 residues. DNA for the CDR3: TGTGCCAGCAGCCAAATTAAAAGCGAGCAGTACTTC. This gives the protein CASSQIKSEQYF.

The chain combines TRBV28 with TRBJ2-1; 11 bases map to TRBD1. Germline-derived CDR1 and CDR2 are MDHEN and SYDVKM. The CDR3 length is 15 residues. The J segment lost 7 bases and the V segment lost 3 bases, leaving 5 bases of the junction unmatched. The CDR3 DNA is TGTGCCAGCAGTTTGTCGGGACAGGGGGAAAATGAGCAGTTCTTC. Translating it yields CASSLSGQGENEQFF.

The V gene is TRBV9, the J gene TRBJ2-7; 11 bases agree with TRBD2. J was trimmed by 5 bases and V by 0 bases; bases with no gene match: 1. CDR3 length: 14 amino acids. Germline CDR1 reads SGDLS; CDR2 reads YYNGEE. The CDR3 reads CASSVGLAGNEQYF. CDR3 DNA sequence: TGTGCCAGCAGCGTAGGACTAGCGGGAAACGAGCAGTACTTC.